Listed below are T cell receptor beta chains from one sample, sequenced in a study of blood T cell repertoires in COVID-19. Here immunoSEQ multiplex PCR was the method, and the copy in TCRdb shows in-frame clones only, minus some. This table has approximately 220,000 clones, around 84% appearing once. Source material: peripheral blood. The source is a man aged 55 to 70 with acute or convalescent COVID-19. CDR3s include the opening cysteine and the closing phenylalanine or tryptophan. The D gene is left open where the match is weak. Size tells how often a clone was seen (once, few, many) or the class of an expanded clone, and some rows leave it out.

v_call: TRBV6-5; clone_size: few; d_call: -; j_call: TRBJ1-4; cdr3_aa: CASSPEGYLEKLFF; cdr3_nt: TGTGCCAGCAGCCCCGAGGGTTATTTGGAAAAACTGTTTTTT
v_call: TRBV7-9; clone_size: -; d_call: TRBD1; j_call: TRBJ1-5; cdr3_aa: CASSSQGGPNQPQHF; cdr3_nt: TGTGCCAGCAGCTCGCAGGGGGGTCCCAATCAGCCCCAGCATTTT
v_call: TRBV5-1; clone_size: -; d_call: -; j_call: TRBJ2-1; cdr3_aa: CASSPSVLGEQFF; cdr3_nt: TGCGCCAGCAGCCCGTCGGTTCTCGGTGAGCAGTTCTTC
v_call: TRBV30; clone_size: once; d_call: -; j_call: TRBJ1-1; cdr3_aa: CAWNPPVNTEAFF; cdr3_nt: TGTGCCTGGAACCCGCCGGTGAACACTGAAGCTTTCTTT
v_call: TRBV24-1; clone_size: few; d_call: -; j_call: TRBJ2-1; cdr3_aa: CATSSGIGGRVNEQFF; cdr3_nt: TGTGCCACCAGTTCAGGGATCGGGGGGCGGGTCAATGAGCAGTTCTTC
v_call: TRBV5-1; clone_size: -; d_call: TRBD2; j_call: TRBJ2-1; cdr3_aa: CASSLEAGGYYNEQFF; cdr3_nt: TGCGCCAGCAGCTTGGAGGCGGGGGGGTACTACAATGAGCAGTTCTTC
v_call: TRBV5-1; clone_size: -; d_call: -; j_call: TRBJ1-2; cdr3_aa: CASSLVGPGGYTF; cdr3_nt: TGCGCCAGCAGCTTGGTAGGCCCGGGAGGCTACACCTTC
v_call: TRBV1; clone_size: -; d_call: -; j_call: TRBJ2-3; cdr3_aa: CTSSQAGLAGGRGTDTQYF; cdr3_nt: TGCACCAGCAGCCAAGCTGGGCTAGCGGGGGGGCGAGGCACAGATACGCAGTATTTT
v_call: TRBV6-5; clone_size: -; d_call: -; j_call: TRBJ1-2; cdr3_aa: CASSYEGSRTTGGYTF; cdr3_nt: TGTGCCAGCAGTTACGAGGGTAGCAGGACTACCGGTGGCTACACCTTC
v_call: TRBV4-1; clone_size: once; d_call: -; j_call: TRBJ1-2; cdr3_aa: CASSADQRIYYGYTF; cdr3_nt: TGCGCCAGCAGCGCCGACCAGAGGATATACTATGGCTACACCTTC
v_call: TRBV20-1; clone_size: -; d_call: -; j_call: TRBJ1-4; cdr3_aa: CSASSGGTNEKLFF; cdr3_nt: TGCAGTGCTAGTAGCGGGGGCACTAATGAAAAACTGTTTTTT
v_call: TRBV28; clone_size: -; d_call: -; j_call: TRBJ2-1; cdr3_aa: CASSSGSANYNEQFF; cdr3_nt: TGTGCCAGCAGTTCGGGGAGCGCGAACTACAATGAGCAGTTCTTC
v_call: TRBV6-4; clone_size: -; d_call: TRBD1; j_call: TRBJ2-3; cdr3_aa: CASSYGTGADTQYF; cdr3_nt: TGTGCCAGCAGTTACGGGACAGGGGCAGATACGCAGTATTTT
v_call: TRBV6-5; clone_size: once; d_call: -; j_call: TRBJ2-7; cdr3_aa: CASSYSMREQYF; cdr3_nt: TGTGCCAGCAGTTACTCGATGCGGGAGCAGTACTTC
v_call: TRBV9; clone_size: once; d_call: -; j_call: TRBJ2-5; cdr3_aa: CASSAFQETQYF; cdr3_nt: TGTGCCAGCAGCGCGTTTCAAGAGACCCAGTACTTC
v_call: TRBV6-5; clone_size: many; d_call: -; j_call: TRBJ1-5; cdr3_aa: CASSSGGAWQPQHF; cdr3_nt: TGTGCCAGCAGTTCCGGGGGGGCATGGCAGCCCCAGCATTTT
v_call: TRBV7-9; clone_size: -; d_call: TRBD2; j_call: TRBJ2-7; cdr3_aa: CASSLPPRAGASYEQYF; cdr3_nt: TGTGCCAGCAGCTTACCCCCCCGAGCGGGGGCATCCTACGAGCAGTACTTC
v_call: TRBV28; clone_size: -; d_call: TRBD1; j_call: TRBJ2-7; cdr3_aa: CASSLSPDRAVEQYF; cdr3_nt: TGTGCCAGCAGTTTATCACCGGACAGGGCCGTCGAGCAGTACTTC
v_call: TRBV6-2/TRBV6-3; clone_size: -; d_call: TRBD1; j_call: TRBJ1-5; cdr3_aa: CASSYSKWRDRGRNQPQHF; cdr3_nt: TGTGCCAGCAGTTACTCGAAATGGAGGGACAGGGGTCGCAATCAGCCCCAGCATTTT
v_call: TRBV29-1; clone_size: -; d_call: TRBD1; j_call: TRBJ1-2; cdr3_aa: CSVDGTAMRGYTF; cdr3_nt: TGCAGCGTTGATGGGACAGCTATGAGGGGCTACACCTTC
v_call: TRBV9; clone_size: -; d_call: -; j_call: TRBJ1-3; cdr3_aa: CASGVYGNTIYF; cdr3_nt: TGTGCCAGCGGAGTGTATGGAAACACCATATATTTT
v_call: TRBV30; clone_size: -; d_call: TRBD1; j_call: TRBJ2-7; cdr3_aa: CAWRTGPGYEQYF; cdr3_nt: TGTGCCTGGCGGACAGGGCCGGGCTACGAGCAGTACTTC
v_call: TRBV5-1; clone_size: -; d_call: TRBD1; j_call: TRBJ2-1; cdr3_aa: CASSLGGQGALHEQFF; cdr3_nt: TGCGCCAGCAGCTTGGGGGGACAGGGGGCCCTCCATGAGCAGTTCTTC
v_call: TRBV6-2/TRBV6-3; clone_size: once; d_call: -; j_call: TRBJ2-3; cdr3_aa: CASSPLGRGSTDTQYF; cdr3_nt: TGTGCCAGCAGCCCTCTGGGCAGGGGTAGCACAGATACGCAGTATTTT
v_call: TRBV19; clone_size: -; d_call: -; j_call: TRBJ1-4; cdr3_aa: CASSIQGSMEKLFF; cdr3_nt: TGTGCCAGTAGTATCCAGGGGAGTATGGAAAAACTGTTTTTT
v_call: TRBV19; clone_size: once; d_call: -; j_call: TRBJ1-2; cdr3_aa: CASSMWLNYGYTF; cdr3_nt: TGTGCCAGTAGTATGTGGCTTAACTATGGCTACACCTTC
v_call: TRBV10-1; clone_size: once; d_call: TRBD2; j_call: TRBJ2-5; cdr3_aa: CASEDPLAGGRETQYF; cdr3_nt: TGCGCCAGCGAGGACCCACTAGCGGGGGGTCGGGAGACCCAGTACTTC
v_call: TRBV18; clone_size: -; d_call: -; j_call: TRBJ1-3; cdr3_aa: CASSPPMGPLSGNTIYF; cdr3_nt: TGTGCCAGCTCACCACCGATGGGGCCCCTCTCTGGAAACACCATATATTTT
v_call: TRBV18; clone_size: once; d_call: TRBD1; j_call: TRBJ2-7; cdr3_aa: CASSPGQGSYEQYF; cdr3_nt: TGTGCCAGCTCACCGGGACAGGGATCCTACGAGCAGTACTTC
v_call: TRBV29-1; clone_size: -; d_call: -; j_call: TRBJ2-1; cdr3_aa: CSVPQGSLVEQFF; cdr3_nt: TGCAGCGTGCCACAGGGCAGCCTCGTTGAGCAGTTCTTC
v_call: TRBV11-2; clone_size: -; d_call: -; j_call: TRBJ1-2; cdr3_aa: CASSPTRPNYGYTF; cdr3_nt: TGTGCCAGCAGTCCAACTAGACCTAACTATGGCTACACCTTC
v_call: TRBV21-1; clone_size: -; d_call: -; j_call: TRBJ1-4; cdr3_aa: CASHRDRGLEKLFF; cdr3_nt: TGTGCCAGCCACCGGGACAGGGGACTTGAAAAACTGTTTTTT
v_call: TRBV6-5; clone_size: -; d_call: -; j_call: TRBJ2-7; cdr3_aa: CASRKGTQAYEQYF; cdr3_nt: TGTGCCAGCAGGAAGGGGACACAGGCCTACGAGCAGTACTTC
v_call: TRBV7-2; clone_size: -; d_call: -; j_call: TRBJ2-5; cdr3_aa: CASSAVGGRGETQYF; cdr3_nt: TGTGCCAGCAGCGCCGTTGGGGGTAGGGGGGAGACCCAGTACTTC
v_call: TRBV19; clone_size: -; d_call: TRBD1; j_call: TRBJ1-2; cdr3_aa: CASSDRGRRGYTF; cdr3_nt: TGTGCCAGTAGCGACAGGGGGCGCAGGGGCTACACCTTC
v_call: TRBV30; clone_size: -; d_call: TRBD1; j_call: TRBJ1-4; cdr3_aa: CAWEGQANEKLFF; cdr3_nt: TGTGCCTGGGAAGGACAGGCTAATGAAAAACTGTTTTTT
v_call: TRBV18; clone_size: -; d_call: TRBD2; j_call: TRBJ2-3; cdr3_aa: CASSPLAGVPDTQYF; cdr3_nt: TGTGCCAGCTCACCTCTAGCGGGGGTCCCAGATACGCAGTATTTT
v_call: TRBV6-5; clone_size: -; d_call: -; j_call: TRBJ2-6; cdr3_aa: CAAQPSGANVLTF; cdr3_nt: TGTGCCGCACAGCCCTCTGGGGCCAACGTCCTGACTTTC
v_call: TRBV27; clone_size: -; d_call: TRBD2; j_call: TRBJ2-5; cdr3_aa: CASTTRAGRVETQYF; cdr3_nt: TGTGCCAGTACCACGCGTGCAGGGAGGGTGGAGACCCAGTACTTC
v_call: TRBV20-1; clone_size: few; d_call: -; j_call: TRBJ1-5; cdr3_aa: CSASAGQPQHF; cdr3_nt: TGCAGTGCTAGCGCCGGTCAGCCCCAGCATTTT
v_call: TRBV30; clone_size: -; d_call: -; j_call: TRBJ1-2; cdr3_aa: CAWSVSGNGYTF; cdr3_nt: TGTGCCTGGAGTGTGTCCGGGAACGGCTACACCTTC
v_call: TRBV2; clone_size: -; d_call: -; j_call: TRBJ1-5; cdr3_aa: CASSEQTLRDQPQHF; cdr3_nt: TGTGCCAGCAGTGAACAGACCCTGAGGGATCAGCCCCAGCATTTT
v_call: TRBV7-2; clone_size: -; d_call: -; j_call: TRBJ1-4; cdr3_aa: CASSLAGHPNEKLFF; cdr3_nt: TGTGCCAGCAGCTTAGCAGGACACCCTAATGAAAAACTGTTTTTT
v_call: TRBV5-6; clone_size: -; d_call: TRBD1; j_call: TRBJ2-5; cdr3_aa: CASSLETRTGVQETQYF; cdr3_nt: TGTGCCAGCAGCTTGGAGACTCGGACAGGGGTCCAAGAGACCCAGTACTTC
v_call: TRBV12-3/TRBV12-4; clone_size: -; d_call: -; j_call: TRBJ1-6; cdr3_aa: CASNGAGSPLHF; cdr3_nt: TGTGCCAGCAATGGGGCCGGTTCACCCCTCCACTTT
v_call: TRBV25-1; clone_size: -; d_call: TRBD1; j_call: TRBJ1-1; cdr3_aa: CASSPTGAGGRNTEAFF; cdr3_nt: TGTGCCAGCAGCCCGACGGGTGCAGGGGGGAGGAACACTGAAGCTTTCTTT